Given below is one T cell receptor beta chain in context. TCRdb's copy holds only in-frame clones and misses some; the assay was immunoSEQ multiplex PCR. The data contain 30,000 to 40,000 clones, less than 80% of them singletons. The V gene's germline CDR1 is SGDLS and CDR2 YYNGEE. V trimming: 0 bases; J trimming: 1 base; junction bases outside the gene matches: 12. This CDR3 comprises 19 residues. The data derive from a study of OX40 agonist ivuxolimab in advanced cancers. Study-level background: Three patients had partial responses: one hepatocellular carcinoma, two cutaneous melanoma.

This chain links TRBV9 with TRBJ2-1; 8 bases are shared with TRBD2. This material consisted of CD4+ or CD8+ T cells sorted from blood, taken in a trial of the OX40 agonist ivuxolimab. The receptor's source is an adult with an advanced solid tumor such as melanoma, head and neck, liver or kidney cancer. DNA of the CDR3: TGTGCCAGCAGCGTAGGACGGGGGGGCCTGCTGGGATCCTACAATGAGCAGTTCTTC. Residues: CASSVGRGGLLGSYNEQFF.